This TCR beta chain was retrieved from a study of T-cell reconstitution after alpha-beta-depleted transplantation in children. For TCRbeta, the library was prepared with unique molecular identifiers. TCRdb fed the PCR reads into MiXCR, producing one record per CDR3 protein. The sample yields about 440,000 distinct CDR3 sequences, around 46% seen once. Germline CDR1 reads GTSNPN; CDR2 reads SVGIG (reference sequence). V lost 3 bases, J lost 12 bases, and 13 bases stayed unmatched. The CDR3 extends over 14 amino acids. This sequence was found in a girl between 2 and 10 years old with aplastic anemia, due to receive a stem cell transplant. This specimen was PBMCs, taken before TCRalphabeta/CD19-depleted stem cell transplant. This chain connects TRBV30 to TRBJ2-1; TRBD2 matches at 8 bases. CDR3 DNA: TGTGCCTGGAGGGGAGGGGGGAGCGGGAGCAGGCAGTTCTTC. Translating gives CAWRGGGSGSRQFF.